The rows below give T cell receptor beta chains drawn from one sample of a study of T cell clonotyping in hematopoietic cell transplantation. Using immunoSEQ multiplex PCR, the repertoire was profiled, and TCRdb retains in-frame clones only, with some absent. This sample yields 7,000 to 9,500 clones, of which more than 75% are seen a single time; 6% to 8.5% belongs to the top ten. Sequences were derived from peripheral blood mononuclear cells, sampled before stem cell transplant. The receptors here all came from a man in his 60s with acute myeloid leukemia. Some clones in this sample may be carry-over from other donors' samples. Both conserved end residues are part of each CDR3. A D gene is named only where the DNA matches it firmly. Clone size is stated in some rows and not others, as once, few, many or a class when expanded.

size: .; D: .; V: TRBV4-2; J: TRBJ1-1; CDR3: CASSQDRDQAFF; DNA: TGTGCCAGCAGCCAAGACAGGGACCAAGCTTTCTTT
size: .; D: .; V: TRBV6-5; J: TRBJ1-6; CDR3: CASSATGSNSPLHF; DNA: TGTGCCAGCAGCGCAACAGGGTCTAATTCACCCCTCCACTTT
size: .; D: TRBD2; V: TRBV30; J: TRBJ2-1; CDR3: CAWGTINEQFF; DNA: TGTGCCTGGGGGACTATAAATGAGCAGTTCTTC
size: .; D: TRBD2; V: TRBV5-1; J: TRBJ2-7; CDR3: CASSWTSAYEQYF; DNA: TGCGCCAGCAGCTGGACTAGCGCCTACGAGCAGTACTTC
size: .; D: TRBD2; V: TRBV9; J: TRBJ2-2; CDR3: CASSGLAGGNTGELFF; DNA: TGTGCCAGCAGCGGACTAGCGGGAGGGAACACCGGGGAGCTGTTTTTT
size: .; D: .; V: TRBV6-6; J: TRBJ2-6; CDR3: CASRQGQHPGANVLTF; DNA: TGTGCCAGCAGGCAGGGACAACACCCTGGGGCCAACGTCCTGACTTTC
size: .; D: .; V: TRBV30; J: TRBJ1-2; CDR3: CAWSARTRLANYGYTF; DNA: TGTGCCTGGAGTGCTCGGACCCGGTTAGCTAACTATGGCTACACCTTC
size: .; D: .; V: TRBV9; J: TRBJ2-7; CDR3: CASSVSGGDYEQYF; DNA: TGTGCCAGCAGCGTTTCGGGCGGAGACTACGAGCAGTACTTC
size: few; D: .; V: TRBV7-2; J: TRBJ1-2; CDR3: CASSLFPGNYGYTF; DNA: TGTGCCAGCAGCTTATTCCCGGGGAACTATGGCTACACCTTC
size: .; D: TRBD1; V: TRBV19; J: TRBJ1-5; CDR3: CASSPAGQGAYSNQPQHF; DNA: TGTGCCAGTAGTCCGGCGGGACAGGGGGCCTATAGCAATCAGCCCCAGCATTTT
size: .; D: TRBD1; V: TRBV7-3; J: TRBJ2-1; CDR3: CASSPDRGEQFF; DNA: TGTGCCAGCAGCCCGGACAGGGGTGAGCAGTTCTTC
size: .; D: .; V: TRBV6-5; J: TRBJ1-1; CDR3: CASSRGAATEAFF; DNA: TGTGCCAGCAGCCGGGGGGCCGCCACTGAAGCTTTCTTT
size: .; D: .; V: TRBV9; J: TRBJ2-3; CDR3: CASTPTTSTDTQYF; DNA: TGTGCCAGCACCCCGACTACTAGCACAGATACGCAGTATTTT
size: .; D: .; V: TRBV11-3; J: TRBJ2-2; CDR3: CASSLLQSRATPPSTGELFF; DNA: TGTGCCAGCAGCTTACTTCAATCAAGGGCGACTCCGCCCTCCACCGGGGAGCTGTTTTTT
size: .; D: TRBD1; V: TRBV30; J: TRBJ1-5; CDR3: CAWSVGDRVLGSQPQHF; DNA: TGTGCCTGGAGTGTCGGGGACAGGGTCCTCGGAAGTCAGCCCCAGCATTTT
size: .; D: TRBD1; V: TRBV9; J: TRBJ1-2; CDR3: CASSDQTGQATLYGYTF; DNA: TGTGCCAGCAGCGATCAGACAGGGCAGGCCACCCTCTATGGCTACACCTTC
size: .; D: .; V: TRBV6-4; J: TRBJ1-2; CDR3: CASSDELRGSYGYTF; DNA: TGTGCCAGCAGTGACGAGCTCCGCGGCTCCTATGGCTACACCTTC
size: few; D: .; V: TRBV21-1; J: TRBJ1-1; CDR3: CASSGRDSPNTEAFF; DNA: TGTGCCAGCAGCGGCCGGGACAGCCCGAACACTGAAGCTTTCTTT
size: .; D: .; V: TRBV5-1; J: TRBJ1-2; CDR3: CASSLGWPYGYTF; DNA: TGCGCCAGCAGCCTGGGATGGCCATATGGCTACACCTTC
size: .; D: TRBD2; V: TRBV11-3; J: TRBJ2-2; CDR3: CASSPHPSSGGANTGELFF; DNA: TGTGCCAGCAGCCCTCACCCATCTAGCGGGGGGGCCAACACCGGGGAGCTGTTTTTT
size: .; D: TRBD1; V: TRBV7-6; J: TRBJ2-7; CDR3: CASSQGGGQGTYEQYF; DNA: TGTGCCAGCAGCCAAGGAGGGGGACAGGGAACCTACGAGCAGTACTTC
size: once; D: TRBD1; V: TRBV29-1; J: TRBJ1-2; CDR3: CSVPAGQGLGGYTF; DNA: TGCAGCGTCCCGGCGGGACAGGGCCTTGGCGGCTACACCTTC
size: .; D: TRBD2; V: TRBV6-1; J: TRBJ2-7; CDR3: CASSGLAGGLYEQYF; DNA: TGTGCCAGCAGTGGATTAGCGGGAGGGTTATACGAGCAGTACTTC
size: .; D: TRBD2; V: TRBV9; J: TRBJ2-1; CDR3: CASSLTGLAGGLGEQFF; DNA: TGTGCCAGCAGCTTAACTGGACTAGCGGGAGGATTGGGTGAGCAGTTCTTC
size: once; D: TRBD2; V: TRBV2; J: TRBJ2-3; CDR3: CAGGAGGLSPLGTDTQYF; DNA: TGTGCCGGTGGAGCGGGGGGGCTTTCTCCCCTGGGCACAGATACGCAGTATTTT